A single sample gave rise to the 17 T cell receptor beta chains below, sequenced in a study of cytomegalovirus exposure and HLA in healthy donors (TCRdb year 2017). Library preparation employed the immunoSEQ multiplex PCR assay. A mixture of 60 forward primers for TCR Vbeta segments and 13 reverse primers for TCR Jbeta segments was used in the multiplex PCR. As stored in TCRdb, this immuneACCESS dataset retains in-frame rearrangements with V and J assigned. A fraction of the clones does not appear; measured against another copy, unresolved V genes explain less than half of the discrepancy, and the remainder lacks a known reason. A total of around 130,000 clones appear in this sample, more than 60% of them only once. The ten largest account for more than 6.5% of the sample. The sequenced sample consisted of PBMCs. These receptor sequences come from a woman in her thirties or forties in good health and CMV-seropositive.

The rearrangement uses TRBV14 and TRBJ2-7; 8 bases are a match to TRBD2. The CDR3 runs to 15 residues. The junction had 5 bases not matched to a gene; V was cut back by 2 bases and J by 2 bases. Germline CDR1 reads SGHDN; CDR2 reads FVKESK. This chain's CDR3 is CASSQHGRGPYEQYF. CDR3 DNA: TGTGCCAGCAGCCAACACGGGAGGGGACCCTACGAGCAGTACTTC.

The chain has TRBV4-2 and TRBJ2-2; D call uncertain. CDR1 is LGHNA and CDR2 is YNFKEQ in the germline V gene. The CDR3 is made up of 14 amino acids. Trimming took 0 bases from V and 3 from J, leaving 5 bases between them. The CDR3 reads CASSQDTDTGELFF. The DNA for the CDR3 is TGTGCCAGCAGCCAAGATACGGACACCGGGGAGCTGTTTTTT.

CDR3 residues: CASSSSLESAEAFF. The DNA for the CDR3 is TGTGCCAGCAGCTCATCGCTAGAGTCGGCTGAAGCTTTCTTT. V gene TRBV7-9 combines with J gene TRBJ1-1, with D hard to call. Germline V CDR1 and CDR2: SEHNR, FQNEAQ (reference sequence). V was cut by 4 bases and J by 6 bases, with 15 bases left in between. The CDR3 extends over 14 amino acids. The complete variable domain, with remaining parts taken from reference TRBV7-9 and TRBJ1-1, reads DTGVSQNPRHKITKRGQNVTFRCDPISEHNRLYWYRQTLGQGPEFLTYFQNEAQLEKSRLLSDRFSAERPKGSFSTLEIQRTEQGDSAMYLCASSSSLESAEAFFGQGTRLTVV.

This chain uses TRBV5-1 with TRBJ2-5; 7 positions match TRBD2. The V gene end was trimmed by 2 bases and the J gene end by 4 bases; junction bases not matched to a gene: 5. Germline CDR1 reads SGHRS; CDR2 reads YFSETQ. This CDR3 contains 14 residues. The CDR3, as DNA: TGCGCCAGCAGCTTCCGGGGGGATGCAGAGACCCAGTACTTC. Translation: CASSFRGDAETQYF.

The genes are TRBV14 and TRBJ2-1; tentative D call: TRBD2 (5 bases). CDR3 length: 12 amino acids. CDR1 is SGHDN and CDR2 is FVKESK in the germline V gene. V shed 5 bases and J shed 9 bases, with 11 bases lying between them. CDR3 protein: CASSYGMGEQFF. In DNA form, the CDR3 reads TGTGCCAGCAGCTACGGGATGGGTGAGCAGTTCTTC.

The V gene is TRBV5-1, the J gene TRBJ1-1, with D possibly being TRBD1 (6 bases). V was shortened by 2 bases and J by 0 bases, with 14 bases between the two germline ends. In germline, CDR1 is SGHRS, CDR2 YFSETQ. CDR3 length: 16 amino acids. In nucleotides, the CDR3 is TGCGCCAGCAGCTTAGGAGGGGGGGACATGAACACTGAAGCTTTCTTT. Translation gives CASSLGGGDMNTEAFF.

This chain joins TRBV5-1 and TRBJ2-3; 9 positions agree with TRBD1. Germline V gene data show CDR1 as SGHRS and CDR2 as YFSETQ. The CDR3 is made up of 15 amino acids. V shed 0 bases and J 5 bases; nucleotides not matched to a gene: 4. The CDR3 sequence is CASSLGTGGQDTQYF. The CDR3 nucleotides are TGCGCCAGCAGCTTGGGCACAGGGGGCCAAGATACGCAGTATTTT.

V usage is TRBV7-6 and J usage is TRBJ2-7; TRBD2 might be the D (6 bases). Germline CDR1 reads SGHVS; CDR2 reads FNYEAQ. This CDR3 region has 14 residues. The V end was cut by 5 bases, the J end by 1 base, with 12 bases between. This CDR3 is CASSPRGSSYEQYF. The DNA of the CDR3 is TGTGCCAGCAGCCCCCGGGGGTCTTCCTACGAGCAGTACTTC.

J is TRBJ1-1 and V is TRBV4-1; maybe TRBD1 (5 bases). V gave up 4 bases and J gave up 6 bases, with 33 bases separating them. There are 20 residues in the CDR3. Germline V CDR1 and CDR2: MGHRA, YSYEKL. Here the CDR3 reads CASSPNRGTTLSTVSPEAFF. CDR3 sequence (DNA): TGCGCCAGCAGCCCAAATCGGGGGACTACCCTATCAACTGTATCCCCTGAAGCTTTCTTT.

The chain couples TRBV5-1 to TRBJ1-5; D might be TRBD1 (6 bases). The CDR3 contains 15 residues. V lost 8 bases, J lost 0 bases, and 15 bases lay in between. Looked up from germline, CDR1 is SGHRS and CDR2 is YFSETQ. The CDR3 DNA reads TGCGCCAGTACCCAGCGGGGGCCTAGCAATCAGCCCCAGCATTTT. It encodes CASTQRGPSNQPQHF.

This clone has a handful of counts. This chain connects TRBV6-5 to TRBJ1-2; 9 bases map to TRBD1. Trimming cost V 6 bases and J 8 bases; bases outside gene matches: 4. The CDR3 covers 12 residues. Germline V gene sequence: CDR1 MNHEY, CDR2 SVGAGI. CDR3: CASRRTGEGYTF. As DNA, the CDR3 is TGTGCCAGCAGGCGGACAGGGGAAGGCTACACCTTC.

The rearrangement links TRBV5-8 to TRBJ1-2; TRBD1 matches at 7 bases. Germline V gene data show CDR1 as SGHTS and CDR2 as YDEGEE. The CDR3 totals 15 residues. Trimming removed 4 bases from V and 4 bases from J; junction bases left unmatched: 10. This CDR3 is CASSHRQGTIYGYTF. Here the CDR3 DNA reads TGTGCCAGCAGCCACCGACAGGGAACGATCTATGGCTACACCTTC. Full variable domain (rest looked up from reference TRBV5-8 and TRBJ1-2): EAGVTQSPTHLIKTRGQQATLRCSPISGHTSVYWYQQALGLGLQFLLWYDEGEERNRGNFPPRFSGRQFPNYSSELNVNALELEDSALYLCASSHRQGTIYGYTFGSGTRLTVV.

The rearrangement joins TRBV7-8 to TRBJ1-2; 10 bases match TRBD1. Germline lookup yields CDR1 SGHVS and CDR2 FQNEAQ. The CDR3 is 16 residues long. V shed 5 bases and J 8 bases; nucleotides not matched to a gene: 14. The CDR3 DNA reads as TGTGCCAGCAGCCGTCAAGGCTCCGGGACAGGGGACGGCTACACCTTC. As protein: CASSRQGSGTGDGYTF.

The CDR3 nucleotides are TGTGCCAGCAGTTTCGCAACAGAGCAGTACTTC. Its protein is CASSFATEQYF. This chain connects TRBV28 to TRBJ2-7; no clear D. In germline, CDR1 is MDHEN, CDR2 SYDVKM. The CDR3 covers 11 residues. V lost 3 bases and J lost 7, with 7 bases in between.

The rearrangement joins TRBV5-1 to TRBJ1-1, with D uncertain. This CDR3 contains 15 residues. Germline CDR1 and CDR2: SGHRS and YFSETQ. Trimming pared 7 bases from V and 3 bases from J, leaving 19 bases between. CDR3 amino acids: CASRFRDGSDTEAFF. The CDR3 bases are TGCGCCAGCCGATTTAGAGACGGGAGTGACACTGAAGCTTTCTTT. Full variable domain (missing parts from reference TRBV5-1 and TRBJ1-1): KAGVTQTPRYLIKTRGQQVTLSCSPISGHRSVSWYQQTPGQGLQFLFEYFSETQRNKGNFPGRFSGRQFSNSRSEMNVSTLELGDSALYLCASRFRDGSDTEAFFGQGTRLTVV.

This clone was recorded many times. This CDR3 reads CASSEPGVSGSAYEQYF. The CDR3 DNA sequence: TGTGCCAGCAGTGAACCGGGTGTAAGCGGGAGCGCCTACGAGCAGTACTTC. This chain connects TRBV2 to TRBJ2-7, with 8 bases fitting TRBD2. The CDR3 spans 17 residues. Trimming took 2 bases from V and 2 from J; bases not matched to a gene: 11. The germline gives CDR1 SNHLY, CDR2 FYNNEI.

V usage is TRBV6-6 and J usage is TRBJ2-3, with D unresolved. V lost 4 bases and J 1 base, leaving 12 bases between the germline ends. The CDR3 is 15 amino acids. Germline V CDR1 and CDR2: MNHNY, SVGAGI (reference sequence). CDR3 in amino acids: CASSSSDSRTDTQYF. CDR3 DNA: TGTGCCAGCAGTTCAAGCGACTCGCGCACAGATACGCAGTATTTT.